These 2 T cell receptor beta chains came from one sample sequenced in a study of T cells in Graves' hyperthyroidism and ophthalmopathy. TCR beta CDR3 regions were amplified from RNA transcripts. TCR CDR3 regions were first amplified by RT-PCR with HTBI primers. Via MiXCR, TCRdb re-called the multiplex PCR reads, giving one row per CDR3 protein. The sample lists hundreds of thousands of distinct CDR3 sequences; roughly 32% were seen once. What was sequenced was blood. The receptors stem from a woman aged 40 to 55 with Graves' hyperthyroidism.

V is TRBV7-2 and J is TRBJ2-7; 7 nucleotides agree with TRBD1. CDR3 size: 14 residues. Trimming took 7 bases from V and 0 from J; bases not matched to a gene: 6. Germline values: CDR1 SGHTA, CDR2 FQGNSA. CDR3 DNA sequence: TGTGCCAGCACGCGAGGGGGCATCTCCTACGAGCAGTACTTC. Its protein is CASTRGGISYEQYF.

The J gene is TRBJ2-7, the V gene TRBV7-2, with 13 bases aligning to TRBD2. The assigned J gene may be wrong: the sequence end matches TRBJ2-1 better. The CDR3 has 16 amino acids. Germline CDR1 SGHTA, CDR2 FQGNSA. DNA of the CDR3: TGTGCCAGCAGCTTGATACTAGCGGGAGGGCCTATTGAGCAGTTCTTC. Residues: CASSLILAGGPIEQFF.